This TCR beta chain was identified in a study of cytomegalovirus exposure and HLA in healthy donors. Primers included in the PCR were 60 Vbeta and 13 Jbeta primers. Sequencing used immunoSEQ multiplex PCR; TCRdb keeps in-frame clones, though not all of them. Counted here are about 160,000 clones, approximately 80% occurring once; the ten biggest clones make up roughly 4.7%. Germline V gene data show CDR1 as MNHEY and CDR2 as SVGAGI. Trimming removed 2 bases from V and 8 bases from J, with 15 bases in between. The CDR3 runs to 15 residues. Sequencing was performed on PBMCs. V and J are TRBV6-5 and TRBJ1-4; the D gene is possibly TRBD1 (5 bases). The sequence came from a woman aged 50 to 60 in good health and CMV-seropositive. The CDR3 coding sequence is TGTGCCAGCAGTTACGCTCAGGGTGGTGGAGAAAAACTGTTTTTT. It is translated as CASSYAQGGGEKLFF.